The T cell receptor (beta chain) under discussion was sequenced for a study of blood T cell repertoires in COVID-19. CDR1 LNHDA and CDR2 SQIVND come from the germline V gene (reference sequence). Trimming left V 5 bases short and J 3 bases short, with 12 bases between. The CDR3 is 14 amino acids. Original processing methods: Reference gene primer amplification in the assay estimated nucleated cell counts. Clones were read by immunoSEQ multiplex PCR, and TCRdb kept only the in-frame ones, dropping some. The V and J calls and clone size come from that table; D and trimming were worked out from the DNA. The sample carries around 150,000 clones, approximately 84% recorded once.

Specimen: peripheral blood. The rearrangement uses TRBV19 and TRBJ2-3, with a tentative D call TRBD2 (5 bases). The sequence derives from a man aged 70 or older with acute or convalescent COVID-19. CDR3 in amino acids: CASSLTSGTDTQYF. In DNA form, the CDR3 reads TGTGCCAGTAGTTTAACCTCGGGGACAGATACGCAGTATTTT.